This TCR beta chain was found in a study of T cell responses to AZD1222 COVID-19 vaccine. Study details: It was second doses at about 4 or about 12 weeks that were pooled. Regarding the study as a whole: The span of vaccine-associated CD4 TCRs extended across spike, with dominance at 160-218 and 743-854.

The repertoire was sequenced with immunoSEQ multiplex PCR; TCRdb's copy has only in-frame clones and lacks some. The data show roughly 120,000 clones, around nine tenths seen once. The table lists this clone with a count of one. Its antigen is unknown. The length of the CDR3 is 12 residues. Germline CDR1 LNHDA, CDR2 SQIVND (reference sequence). The J segment lost 9 bases and the V segment lost 6 bases, leaving 5 bases of the junction unmatched. This sample comprised peripheral blood, obtained on day 0 of AZD1222 vaccination. The clonotype originates from an adult in good health. V is TRBV19 and J is TRBJ2-1; 7 bases line up with TRBD2. Here the CDR3 reads CASRLALGEQFF. CDR3 DNA sequence: TGTGCCAGTAGACTAGCGCTGGGTGAGCAGTTCTTC.